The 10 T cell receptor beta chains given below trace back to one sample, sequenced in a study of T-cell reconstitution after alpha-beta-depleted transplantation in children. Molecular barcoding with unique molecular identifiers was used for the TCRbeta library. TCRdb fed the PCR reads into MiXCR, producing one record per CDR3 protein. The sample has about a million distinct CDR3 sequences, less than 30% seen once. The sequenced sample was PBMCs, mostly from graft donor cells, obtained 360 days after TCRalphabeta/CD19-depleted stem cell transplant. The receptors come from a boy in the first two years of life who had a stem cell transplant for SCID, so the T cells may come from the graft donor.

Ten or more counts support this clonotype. The CDR3 loop is CASSGPRTLRDTEAFF. CDR3 bases: TGTGCCAGCAGTGGTCCTAGAACACTAAGGGACACTGAAGCTTTCTTT. This rearrangement joins TRBV25-1 to TRBJ1-1; D gene unclear. CDR1 is MGHDK, CDR2 SYGVNS, per germline. The CDR3 has 16 amino acids. Trimming cost V 4 bases and J 3 bases, with 18 bases left between them.

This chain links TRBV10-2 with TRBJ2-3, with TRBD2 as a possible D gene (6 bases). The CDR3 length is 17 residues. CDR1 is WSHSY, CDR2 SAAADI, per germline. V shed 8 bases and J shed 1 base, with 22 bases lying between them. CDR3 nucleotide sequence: TGCGCCAGCTCCGGACCGGCGGGGCCACCGGGCACAGATACGCAGTATTTT. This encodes CASSGPAGPPGTDTQYF.

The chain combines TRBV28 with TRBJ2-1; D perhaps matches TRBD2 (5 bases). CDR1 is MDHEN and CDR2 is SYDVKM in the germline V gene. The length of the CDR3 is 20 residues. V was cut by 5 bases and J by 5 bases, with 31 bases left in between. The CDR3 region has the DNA TGTGCCAGCAGTGTTTGGAGGTTCGGTGGTTCCACGCCTAATAACAATGAGCAGTTCTTC. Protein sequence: CASSVWRFGGSTPNNNEQFF.

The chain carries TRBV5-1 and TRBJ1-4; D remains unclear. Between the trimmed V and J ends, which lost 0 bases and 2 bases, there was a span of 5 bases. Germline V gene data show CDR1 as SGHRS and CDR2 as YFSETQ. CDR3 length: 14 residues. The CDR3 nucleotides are TGCGCCAGCAGCTTGGGGTACACTAATGAAAAACTGTTTTTT. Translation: CASSLGYTNEKLFF.

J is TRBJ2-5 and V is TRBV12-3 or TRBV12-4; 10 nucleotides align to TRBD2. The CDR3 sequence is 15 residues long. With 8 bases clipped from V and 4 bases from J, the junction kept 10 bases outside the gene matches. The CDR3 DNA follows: TGTGCCAGCCGTCAGAGCGGGGGGGTTCCAGAGACCCAGTACTTC. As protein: CASRQSGGVPETQYF.

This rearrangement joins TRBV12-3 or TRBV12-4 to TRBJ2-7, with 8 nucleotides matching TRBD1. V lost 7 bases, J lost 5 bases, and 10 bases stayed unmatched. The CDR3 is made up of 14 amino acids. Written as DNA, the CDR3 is TGTGCCAGCACCTTGGGACAGGCTCAGGACGAGCAGTACTTC. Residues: CASTLGQAQDEQYF.

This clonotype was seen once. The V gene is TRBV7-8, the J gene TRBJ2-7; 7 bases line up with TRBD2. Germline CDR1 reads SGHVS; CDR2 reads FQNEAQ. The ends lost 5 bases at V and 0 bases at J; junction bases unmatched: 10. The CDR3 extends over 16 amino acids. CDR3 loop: CASSVGLEGSSYEQYF. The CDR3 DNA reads TGTGCCAGCAGCGTCGGACTAGAGGGCAGCTCCTACGAGCAGTACTTC.

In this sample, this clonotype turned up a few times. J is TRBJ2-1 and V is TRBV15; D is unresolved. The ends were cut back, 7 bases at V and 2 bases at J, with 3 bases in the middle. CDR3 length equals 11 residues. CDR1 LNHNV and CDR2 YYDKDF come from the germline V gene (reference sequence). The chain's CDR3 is CATTAYNEQFF. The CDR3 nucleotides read TGTGCCACCACGGCCTACAATGAGCAGTTCTTC.

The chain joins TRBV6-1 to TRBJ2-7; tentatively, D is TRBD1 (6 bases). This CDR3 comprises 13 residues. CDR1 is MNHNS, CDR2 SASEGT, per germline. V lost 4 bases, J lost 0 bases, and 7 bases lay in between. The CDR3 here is CASSVRGSYEQYF. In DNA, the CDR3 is TGTGCCAGCAGTGTCAGGGGCTCCTACGAGCAGTACTTC.

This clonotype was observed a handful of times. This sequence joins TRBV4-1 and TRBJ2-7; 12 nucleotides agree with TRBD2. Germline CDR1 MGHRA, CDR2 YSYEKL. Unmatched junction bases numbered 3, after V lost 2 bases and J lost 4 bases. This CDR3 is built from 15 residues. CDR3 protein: CASSQLGTSGYEQYF. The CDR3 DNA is TGCGCCAGCAGCCAATTAGGGACTAGCGGGTACGAGCAGTACTTC.